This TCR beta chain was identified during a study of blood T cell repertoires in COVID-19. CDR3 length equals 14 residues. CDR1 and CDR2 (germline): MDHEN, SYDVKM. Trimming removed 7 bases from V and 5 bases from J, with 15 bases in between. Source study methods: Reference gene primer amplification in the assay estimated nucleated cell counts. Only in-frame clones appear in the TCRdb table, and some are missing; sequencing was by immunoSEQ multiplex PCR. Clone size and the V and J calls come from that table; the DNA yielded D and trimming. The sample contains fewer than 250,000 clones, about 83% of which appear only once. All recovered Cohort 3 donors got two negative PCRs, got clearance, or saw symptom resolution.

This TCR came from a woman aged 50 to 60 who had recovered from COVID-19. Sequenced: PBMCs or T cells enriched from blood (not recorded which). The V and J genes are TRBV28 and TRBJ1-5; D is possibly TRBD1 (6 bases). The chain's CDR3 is CASTHGGADQPQHF. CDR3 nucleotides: TGTGCCAGCACCCATGGGGGGGCAGATCAGCCCCAGCATTTT. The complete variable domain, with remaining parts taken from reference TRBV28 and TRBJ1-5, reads DVKVTQSSRYLVKRTGEKVFLECVQDMDHENMFWYRQDPGLGLRLIYFSYDVKMKEKGDIPEGYSVSREKKERFSLILESASTNQTSMYLCASTHGGADQPQHFGDGTRLSIL.